One and the same sample provided the 7 T cell receptor beta chains below, sequenced in a study of cytomegalovirus exposure and HLA in healthy donors (dated by TCRdb to the late 2010s). Libraries were made using the immunoSEQ multiplex PCR assay. For the multiplex PCR, a mixture combining 60 forward primers for TCR Vbeta segments and 13 reverse primers for TCR Jbeta segments was used. In TCRdb, the immuneACCESS table is reduced to in-frame sequences with V and J assigned. These tables do not hold every clone; where another copy was compared, an unresolved V gene accounts for under half, and the others remain unexplained. The sample table holds about 160,000 clones, of which roughly 82% were seen once. The leading ten clones occupy around 10% of the sample. Material: PBMCs. These receptors were collected from a man aged 50-59 years in good health and CMV-seropositive.

The chain uses TRBV7-8 and TRBJ1-2; D unclear. The CDR3 contains 14 residues. Germline V gives CDR1 SGHVS, CDR2 FQNEAQ. Trimming cost V 5 bases and J 3 bases, with 13 bases left between them. CDR3 nucleotides: TGTGCCAGCAGCCTGACCTCCGGGGACTATGGCTACACCTTC. Amino acids: CASSLTSGDYGYTF. The full variable domain, its missing parts supplied by reference TRBV7-8 and TRBJ1-2, is GAGVSQSPRYKVAKRGQDVALRCDPISGHVSLFWYQQALGQGPEFLTYFQNEAQLDKSGLPSDRFFAERPEGSVSTLKIQRTQQEDSAVYLCASSLTSGDYGYTFGSGTRLTVV.

This clone was seen a handful of times. The rearrangement joins TRBV6-1 to TRBJ1-2; possible D gene TRBD1, 5 bases. From germline, CDR1 is MNHNS and CDR2 SASEGT. V dropped 6 bases and J dropped 4 bases, with 12 bases sitting between them. The CDR3 consists of 13 residues. The chain's CDR3 is CASSQGFSYGYTF. CDR3 sequence (DNA): TGTGCCAGCAGCCAGGGTTTTTCCTATGGCTACACCTTC.

This chain's CDR3 is CASSLRTPSYEQYF. Here the CDR3 DNA reads TGTGCCAGCAGCCTCCGGACTCCTTCCTACGAGCAGTACTTC. The rearrangement links TRBV11-1 to TRBJ2-7, with D tentatively TRBD2 (5 bases). Trimming took 5 bases from V and 1 from J, leaving 12 bases between them. The CDR3 sequence is 14 residues long. Per the germline V gene, CDR1 is SGHAT and CDR2 is FQDESV (reference sequence).

This clone was seen only a few times. Additional DNA sequences in this sample encode the identical CDR3. The rearrangement joins TRBV7-6 to TRBJ1-1; D unclear. CDR3 length: 14 residues. Per the germline V gene, CDR1 is SGHVS and CDR2 is FNYEAQ. V lost 3 bases, J lost 1 base, and 9 bases lay in between. This CDR3 reads CASSLESRNTEAFF. The CDR3 DNA reads as TGTGCCAGCAGCTTGGAGTCCCGGAACACTGAAGCTTTCTTT.

The chain uses TRBV28 and TRBJ2-2; TRBD2 aligns across 11 bases. The trim removed 7 bases at V and 8 bases at J, leaving 3 bases unmatched. Germline-derived CDR1 and CDR2 are MDHEN and SYDVKM. There are 13 residues in the CDR3. As DNA, the CDR3 is TGTGCCAGCACGCTAGCGGGAGGAGGGGAGCTGTTTTTT. Its protein is CASTLAGGGELFF. The variable domain in full, completed from reference TRBV28 and TRBJ2-2, reads DVKVTQSSRYLVKRTGEKVFLECVQDMDHENMFWYRQDPGLGLRLIYFSYDVKMKEKGDIPEGYSVSREKKERFSLILESASTNQTSMYLCASTLAGGGELFFGEGSRLTVL.

The chain recombines TRBV11-2 with TRBJ1-3; unclear D gene. Germline values: CDR1 SGHAT, CDR2 FQNNGV. The CDR3 is made up of 12 amino acids. The V and J ends lost 0 bases and 7 bases respectively, with 4 bases between them. In DNA form, the CDR3 reads TGTGCCAGCAGCTTAGATTCGAACACCATATATTTT. It encodes CASSLDSNTIYF.

This chain joins TRBV7-6 and TRBJ2-3, with a tentative D call TRBD2 (5 bases). With 6 bases removed from V and 4 bases from J, the gap between germline ends came to 11 bases. Per the germline V gene, CDR1 is SGHVS and CDR2 is FNYEAQ. The CDR3 spans 13 residues. The CDR3 DNA reads as TGTGCCAGCAGTCGAGTGGGAGCAGATACGCAGTATTTT. Translating it yields CASSRVGADTQYF. Full variable domain (missing parts from reference TRBV7-6 and TRBJ2-3): GAGVSQSPRYKVTKRGQDVALRCDPISGHVSLYWYRQALGQGPEFLTYFNYEAQQDKSGLPNDRFSAERPEGSISTLTIQRTEQRDSAMYRCASSRVGADTQYFGPGTRLTVL.